This TCR beta chain was sequenced during a study of blood T cell repertoires in COVID-19. At the level of the study: Italy, Spain and the United States were the sources of the convalescent and acute COVID-19 samples. The analysed material was cDNA or gDNA that came from T cells, B-cell-depleted T cells, or PBMCs.

Sequencing used immunoSEQ multiplex PCR; TCRdb keeps in-frame clones, though not all of them. This sample has approximately 180,000 clones; more than 75% occur once, and the top ten carry about 18%. Germline V gives CDR1 SSHAT, CDR2 FNYEAQ (reference sequence). V lost 4 bases to trimming and J lost 5 bases; unmatched junction nucleotides: 6. This CDR3 has 15 residues. This rearrangement joins TRBV7-7 to TRBJ2-5, with 11 bases identical to TRBD2. This TCR came from a person aged 70 to 85 with COVID-19, enrolled during active disease. Specimen: peripheral blood. This CDR3 reads CASSSTSGRAETQYF. Written as DNA, the CDR3 is TGTGCCAGCAGCTCAACTAGCGGGAGAGCGGAGACCCAGTACTTC.